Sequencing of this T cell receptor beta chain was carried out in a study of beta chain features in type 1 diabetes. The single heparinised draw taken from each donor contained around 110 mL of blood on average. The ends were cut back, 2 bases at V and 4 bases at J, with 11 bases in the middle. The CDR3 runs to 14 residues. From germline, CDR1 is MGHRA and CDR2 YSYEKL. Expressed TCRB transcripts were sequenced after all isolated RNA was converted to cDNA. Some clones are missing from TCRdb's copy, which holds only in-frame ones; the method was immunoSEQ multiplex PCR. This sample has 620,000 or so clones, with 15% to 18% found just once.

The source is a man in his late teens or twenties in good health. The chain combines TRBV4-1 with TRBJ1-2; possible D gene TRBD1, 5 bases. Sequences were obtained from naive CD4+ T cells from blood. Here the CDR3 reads CASSQFRVGYGYTF. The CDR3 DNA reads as TGCGCCAGCAGCCAATTCAGGGTCGGCTATGGCTACACCTTC.